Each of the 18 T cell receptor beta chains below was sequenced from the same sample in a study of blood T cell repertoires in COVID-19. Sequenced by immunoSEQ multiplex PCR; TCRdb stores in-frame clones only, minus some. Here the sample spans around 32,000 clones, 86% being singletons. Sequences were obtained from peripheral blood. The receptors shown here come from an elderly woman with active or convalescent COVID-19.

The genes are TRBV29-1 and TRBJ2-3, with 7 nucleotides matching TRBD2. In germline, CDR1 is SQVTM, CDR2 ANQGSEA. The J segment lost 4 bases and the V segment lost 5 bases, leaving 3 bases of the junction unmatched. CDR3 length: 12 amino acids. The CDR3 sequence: CSVSGKADTQYF. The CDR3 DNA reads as TGCAGCGTTAGCGGGAAGGCAGATACGCAGTATTTT.

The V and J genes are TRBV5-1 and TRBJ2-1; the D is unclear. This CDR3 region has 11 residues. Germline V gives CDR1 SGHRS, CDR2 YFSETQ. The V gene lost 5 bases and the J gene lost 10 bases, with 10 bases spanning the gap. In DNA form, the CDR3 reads TGCGCCAGCAGAGGTGAGACAGAGCAGTTCTTC. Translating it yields CASRGETEQFF.

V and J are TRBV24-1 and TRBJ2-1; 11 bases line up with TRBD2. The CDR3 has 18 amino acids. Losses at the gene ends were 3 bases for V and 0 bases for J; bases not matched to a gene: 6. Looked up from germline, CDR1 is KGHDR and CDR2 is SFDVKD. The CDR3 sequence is CATSDQGTSGSSYNEQFF. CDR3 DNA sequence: TGTGCCACCAGTGATCAGGGGACTAGCGGTTCCTCCTACAATGAGCAGTTCTTC.

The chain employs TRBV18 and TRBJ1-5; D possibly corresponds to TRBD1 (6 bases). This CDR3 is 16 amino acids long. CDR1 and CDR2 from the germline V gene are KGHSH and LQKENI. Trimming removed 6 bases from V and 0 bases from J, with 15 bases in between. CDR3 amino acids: CASSPTDSHSNQPQHF. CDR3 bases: TGTGCCAGCTCCCCGACGGACAGTCATAGCAATCAGCCCCAGCATTTT.

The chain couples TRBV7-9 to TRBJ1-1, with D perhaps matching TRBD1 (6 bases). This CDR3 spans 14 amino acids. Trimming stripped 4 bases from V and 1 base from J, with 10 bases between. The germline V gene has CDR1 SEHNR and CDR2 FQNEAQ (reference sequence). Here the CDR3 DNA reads TGTGCCAGCAGCTCCTTGGGGGCGAACACTGAAGCTTTCTTT. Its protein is CASSSLGANTEAFF.

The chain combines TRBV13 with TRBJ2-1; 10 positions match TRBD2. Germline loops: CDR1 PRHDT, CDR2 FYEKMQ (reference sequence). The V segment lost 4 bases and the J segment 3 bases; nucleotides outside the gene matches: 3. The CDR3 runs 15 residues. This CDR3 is CASSSIAGGYNEQFF. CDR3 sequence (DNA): TGTGCCAGCAGCTCTATAGCGGGGGGCTACAATGAGCAGTTCTTC.

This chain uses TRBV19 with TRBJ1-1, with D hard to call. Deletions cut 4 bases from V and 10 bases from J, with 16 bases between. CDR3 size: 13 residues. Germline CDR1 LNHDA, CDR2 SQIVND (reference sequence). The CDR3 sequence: CASSTTPREGAFF. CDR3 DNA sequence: TGTGCCAGTAGTACCACGCCACGGGAGGGAGCTTTCTTT.

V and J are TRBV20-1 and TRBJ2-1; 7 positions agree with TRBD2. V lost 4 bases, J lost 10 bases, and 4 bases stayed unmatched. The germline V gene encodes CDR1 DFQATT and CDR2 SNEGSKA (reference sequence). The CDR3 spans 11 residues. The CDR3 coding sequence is TGCAGTGCTAACCGGGGAGGGGAGCAGTTCTTC. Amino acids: CSANRGGEQFF.

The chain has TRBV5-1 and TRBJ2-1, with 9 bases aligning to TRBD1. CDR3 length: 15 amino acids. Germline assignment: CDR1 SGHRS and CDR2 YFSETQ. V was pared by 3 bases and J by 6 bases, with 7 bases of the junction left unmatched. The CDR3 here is CASSSGQGLGNEQFF. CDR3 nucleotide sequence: TGCGCCAGCAGCTCTGGACAGGGGTTGGGCAATGAGCAGTTCTTC.

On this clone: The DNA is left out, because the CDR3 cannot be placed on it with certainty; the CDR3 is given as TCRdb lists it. The CDR3 region is CAISTSGQGNQPQHF. The genes are TRBV10-3 and TRBJ1-5; TRBD1 is taken as the D call from the table, unchecked against the DNA. The CDR3 numbers 15 amino acids, ends counted. The V gene's germline CDR1 is ENHRY and CDR2 SYGVKD.

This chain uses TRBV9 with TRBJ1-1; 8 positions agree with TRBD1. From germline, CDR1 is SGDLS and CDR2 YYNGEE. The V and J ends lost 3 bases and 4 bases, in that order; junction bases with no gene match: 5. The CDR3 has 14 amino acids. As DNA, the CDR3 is TGTGCCAGCAGCGCGTTGCAGGGGGCCACTGAAGCTTTCTTT. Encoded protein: CASSALQGATEAFF.

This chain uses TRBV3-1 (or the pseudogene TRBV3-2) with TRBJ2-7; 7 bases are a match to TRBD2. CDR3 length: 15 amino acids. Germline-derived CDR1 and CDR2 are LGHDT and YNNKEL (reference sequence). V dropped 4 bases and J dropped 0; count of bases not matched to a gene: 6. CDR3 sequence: CASSPWGGISYEQYF. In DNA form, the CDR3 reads TGTGCCAGCAGCCCCTGGGGGGGGATCTCCTACGAGCAGTACTTC.

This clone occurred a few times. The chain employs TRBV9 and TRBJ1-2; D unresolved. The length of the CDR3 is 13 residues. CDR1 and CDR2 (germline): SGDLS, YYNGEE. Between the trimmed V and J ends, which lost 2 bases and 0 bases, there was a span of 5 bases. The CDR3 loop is CASSVTTNYGYTF. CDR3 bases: TGTGCCAGCAGCGTGACAACTAACTATGGCTACACCTTC.

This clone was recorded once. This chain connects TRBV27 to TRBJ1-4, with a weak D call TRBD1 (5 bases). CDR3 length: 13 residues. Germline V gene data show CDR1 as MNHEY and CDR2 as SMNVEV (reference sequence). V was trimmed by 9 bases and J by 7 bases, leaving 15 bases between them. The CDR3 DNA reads TGTGCCAGTCGAAAGCAGGGAGGTGAAAAACTGTTTTTT. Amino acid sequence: CASRKQGGEKLFF.

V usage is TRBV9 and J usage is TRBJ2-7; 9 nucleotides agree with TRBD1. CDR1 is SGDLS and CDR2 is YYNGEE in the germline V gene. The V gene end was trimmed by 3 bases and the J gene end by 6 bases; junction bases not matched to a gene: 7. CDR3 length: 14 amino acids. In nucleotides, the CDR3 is TGTGCCAGCAGCGCCAGGACAGGGGATCCCGAGCAGTACTTC. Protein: CASSARTGDPEQYF.

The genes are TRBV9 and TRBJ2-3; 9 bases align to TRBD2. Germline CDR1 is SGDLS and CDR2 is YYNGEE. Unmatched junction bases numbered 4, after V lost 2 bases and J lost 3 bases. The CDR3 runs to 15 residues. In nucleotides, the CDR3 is TGTGCCAGCAGCGTGATAGCGGGGGTTACAGATACGCAGTATTTT. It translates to CASSVIAGVTDTQYF. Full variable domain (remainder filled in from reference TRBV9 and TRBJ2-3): DSGVTQTPKHLITATGQRVTLRCSPRSGDLSVYWYQQSLDQGLQFLIQYYNGEERAKGNILERFSAQQFPDLHSELNLSSLELGDSALYFCASSVIAGVTDTQYFGPGTRLTVL.

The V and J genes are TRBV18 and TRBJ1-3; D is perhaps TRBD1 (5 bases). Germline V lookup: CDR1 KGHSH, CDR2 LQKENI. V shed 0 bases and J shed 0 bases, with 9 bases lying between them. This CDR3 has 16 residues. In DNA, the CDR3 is TGTGCCAGCTCACCACCGATGGGGGGCTCTGGAAACACCATATATTTT. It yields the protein CASSPPMGGSGNTIYF.

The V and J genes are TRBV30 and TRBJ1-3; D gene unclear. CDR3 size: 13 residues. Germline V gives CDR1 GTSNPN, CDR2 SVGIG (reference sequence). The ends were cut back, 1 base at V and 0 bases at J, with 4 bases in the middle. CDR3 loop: CAWSAISGNTIYF. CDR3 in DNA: TGTGCCTGGAGTGCAATCTCTGGAAACACCATATATTTT.